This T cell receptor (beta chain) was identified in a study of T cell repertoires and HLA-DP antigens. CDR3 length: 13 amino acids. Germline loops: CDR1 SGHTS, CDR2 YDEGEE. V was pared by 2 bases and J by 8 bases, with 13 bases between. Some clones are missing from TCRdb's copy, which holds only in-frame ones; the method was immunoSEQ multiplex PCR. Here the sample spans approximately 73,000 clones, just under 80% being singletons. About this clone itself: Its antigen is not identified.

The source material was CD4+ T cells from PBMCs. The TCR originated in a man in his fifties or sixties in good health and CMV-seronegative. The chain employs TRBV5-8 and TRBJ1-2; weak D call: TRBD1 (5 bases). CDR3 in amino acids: CASSFRGQRGYTF. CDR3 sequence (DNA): TGTGCCAGCAGCTTCCGGGGCCAAAGGGGCTACACCTTC.